The 18 T cell receptor beta chains below were found in one sample sequenced in a study of CD8 T cell repertoires and HIV-1 epitope variants. Clones were read by immunoSEQ multiplex PCR, and TCRdb kept only the in-frame ones, dropping some. The sample consists of about 5,200 clones, 65% of them appearing once. Their cognate antigens are unknown. Sequenced sample: cultured CD8+ T cells derived from PBMCs. The receptor source for this set is a male donor with HIV.

Worth noting for this clone: The junction departs from the called germline gene at one end, perhaps through a read error. The chain combines TRBV2 with TRBJ1-1; D gene uncertain. The V gene's germline CDR1 is SNHLY and CDR2 FYNNEI. This CDR3 is 14 amino acids long. In DNA, the CDR3 is TGTGCCAGCAGCGAAGACAAGGGTCGAATTGAAGCTTTCTTT. Protein product: CASSEDKGRIEAFF.

The chain employs TRBV7-3 and TRBJ2-7; D gene ambiguous. The V end lost 4 bases, the J end lost 4 bases, and 11 bases lay between the germline ends. CDR3 size: 13 residues. Looked up from germline, CDR1 is SGHTA and CDR2 is FQGTGA. The chain's CDR3 is CASSYSVGYEQYF. The CDR3 DNA is TGTGCCAGCAGCTATAGTGTGGGATACGAGCAGTACTTC.

The genes are TRBV18 and TRBJ1-2; a weak D match, TRBD1 (6 bases). This CDR3 is built from 13 residues. Between the trimmed V and J ends, which lost 3 bases and 8 bases, there was a span of 13 bases. Germline loops: CDR1 KGHSH, CDR2 LQKENI. For the CDR3, the DNA is TGTGCCAGCTCACCGGACAGTCCCTCGGGCTACACCTTC. It translates to CASSPDSPSGYTF.

The J gene is TRBJ2-7, the V gene TRBV14, with D hard to call. The length of the CDR3 is 15 residues. From germline, CDR1 is SGHDN and CDR2 FVKESK. V was cut by 2 bases and J by 3 bases, with 14 bases left in between. The CDR3 DNA sequence: TGTGCCAGCAGCCAATTAATTGGCGCCGGCTACGAGCAGTACTTC. Its translation: CASSQLIGAGYEQYF.

This clone has a handful of counts. The genes are TRBV4-1 and TRBJ1-1, with D hard to call. Deletions cut 1 base from V and 4 bases from J, with 7 bases between. CDR1 and CDR2 (germline): MGHRA, YSYEKL. This CDR3 region has 13 residues. CDR3 residues: CASSQGRGTEAFF. The CDR3 DNA reads as TGCGCCAGCAGCCAAGGAAGAGGCACTGAAGCTTTCTTT.

The chain recombines TRBV6-5 with TRBJ2-3; tentative D call: TRBD2 (5 bases). Trimming stripped 6 bases from V and 2 bases from J, with 12 bases between. The germline CDR1 and CDR2 sequences are MNHEY and SVGAGI. The CDR3 consists of 14 residues. CDR3 loop: CASSLGLYTDTQYF. DNA for the CDR3: TGTGCCAGCAGCCTAGGACTGTACACAGATACGCAGTATTTT.

This clone has just a few counts. V is TRBV4-3 and J is TRBJ2-1; TRBD2 matches 8 bases. The CDR3 is made up of 16 amino acids. Trimming at V came to 0 bases and at J to 6 bases, leaving 7 bases not matched to a gene. Germline CDR1 reads LGHNA; CDR2 reads YSLEER. CDR3 sequence (DNA): TGCGCCAGCAGCCAAGACCCAGCGGGGGCCTCCAATGAGCAGTTCTTC. Its translation: CASSQDPAGASNEQFF.

This clone occurred once. The V and J genes are TRBV7-2 and TRBJ2-2, with D unresolved. V lost 4 bases and J lost 4, with 10 bases in between. Germline-derived CDR1 and CDR2 are SGHTA and FQGNSA. The CDR3 has 14 amino acids. As DNA, the CDR3 is TGTGCCAGCAGCTCGGGCCCTGCCACCGGGGAGCTGTTTTTT. Amino acid sequence: CASSSGPATGELFF.

In its sample, this clone was seen a few times. V is TRBV28 and J is TRBJ1-5; tentative D call: TRBD1 (5 bases). Between the trimmed V and J ends, which lost 1 base and 2 bases, there was a span of 18 bases. Germline values: CDR1 MDHEN, CDR2 SYDVKM. The CDR3 length is 18 residues. The CDR3 sequence: CASSLSGLGGDGNQPQHF. The CDR3 DNA reads TGTGCCAGCAGTTTATCCGGGCTTGGGGGGGATGGCAATCAGCCCCAGCATTTT. Full variable domain (rest looked up from reference TRBV28 and TRBJ1-5): DVKVTQSSRYLVKRTGEKVFLECVQDMDHENMFWYRQDPGLGLRLIYFSYDVKMKEKGDIPEGYSVSREKKERFSLILESASTNQTSMYLCASSLSGLGGDGNQPQHFGDGTRLSIL.

DNA of the CDR3: TGCGCCAGCAGCTTGGGCCGCTCCTACGAGCAGTACTTC. It yields the protein CASSLGRSYEQYF. V and J are TRBV5-1 and TRBJ2-7; D uncertain. The V gene's germline CDR1 is SGHRS and CDR2 YFSETQ. This CDR3 region has 13 residues. V was pared by 0 bases and J by 0 bases, with 4 bases between.

The CDR3 reads CAISEGPGTGELFF. CDR3 bases: TGTGCCATCAGTGAGGGCCCCGGCACCGGGGAGCTGTTTTTT. V and J are TRBV10-3 and TRBJ2-2; D remains ambiguous. V was trimmed by 2 bases and J by 4 bases, leaving 8 bases between them. Germline V gene data show CDR1 as ENHRY and CDR2 as SYGVKD. The CDR3 loop spans 14 amino acids.

The rearrangement uses TRBV13 and TRBJ2-3; TRBD2 might be the D (6 bases). Trimming pared 5 bases from V and 4 bases from J, leaving 16 bases between. This CDR3 comprises 15 residues. The germline V gene has CDR1 PRHDT and CDR2 FYEKMQ (reference sequence). CDR3: CASSHNLEGSDTQYF. DNA for the CDR3: TGTGCCAGCAGCCACAATCTGGAGGGTTCAGATACGCAGTATTTT.

J is TRBJ2-2 and V is TRBV7-6; TRBD1 matches 8 bases. The V gene end was trimmed by 4 bases and the J gene end by 4 bases; junction bases not matched to a gene: 8. The CDR3 is 16 amino acids. Germline CDR1 is SGHVS and CDR2 is FNYEAQ. The CDR3 here is CASSSGQGQGTGELFF. As DNA, the CDR3 is TGTGCCAGCAGCTCTGGACAGGGTCAAGGCACCGGGGAGCTGTTTTTT.

This chain's CDR3 is CASSVGTHTEAFF. The CDR3 DNA reads as TGTGCCAGCAGCGTAGGGACACACACTGAAGCTTTCTTT. The chain joins TRBV9 to TRBJ1-1; TRBD1 is a possible D gene (5 bases). From germline, CDR1 is SGDLS and CDR2 YYNGEE. The CDR3 runs to 13 residues. V was clipped by 0 bases and J by 3 bases, with 6 bases between them.

This clone was recorded a few times. The rearrangement joins TRBV5-6 to TRBJ2-7; a possible D gene is TRBD1 (6 bases). CDR3 size: 15 residues. Germline V gene lookup returns CDR1 SGHDT and CDR2 YYEEEE. Trimming removed 3 bases from V and 0 bases from J, with 13 bases in between. The CDR3 nucleotides read TGTGCCAGCAGCTCCGGGACATTGAGCTCCTACGAGCAGTACTTC. It encodes CASSSGTLSSYEQYF.

This clone was picked up a small number of times. The CDR3 region has the DNA TGTGCCAGCCTCGACCCCGTCAGGGTAGACGAGCAGTACTTC. Translating it yields CASLDPVRVDEQYF. The chain recombines TRBV28 with TRBJ2-7, with D possibly being TRBD1 (5 bases). CDR1 is MDHEN and CDR2 is SYDVKM in the germline V gene. The CDR3 is 14 amino acids. Trimming cost V 8 bases and J 5 bases, with 19 bases left between them.

This rearrangement joins TRBV6-5 to TRBJ2-1; 10 bases map to TRBD2. This CDR3 contains 16 residues. Germline CDR1 and CDR2: MNHEY and SVGAGI. Trimming removed 0 bases from V and 5 bases from J; junction bases left unmatched: 4. CDR3 DNA: TGTGCCAGCAGTTACTCCCCTAGCGGGAGAAACAATGAGCAGTTCTTC. It specifies CASSYSPSGRNNEQFF.

The rearrangement joins TRBV19 to TRBJ2-7, with D tentatively TRBD2 (5 bases). Trimming took off 6 bases at V and 1 base at J, with 13 bases between the two ends. Germline-derived CDR1 and CDR2 are LNHDA and SQIVND (reference sequence). This CDR3 spans 14 amino acids. CDR3 in DNA: TGTGCCAGTAGGCGGGCGGTAGCGTCCTACGAGCAGTACTTC. Encoded protein: CASRRAVASYEQYF.